These 22 T cell receptor beta chains share one sample of origin, sequenced in a study of response to subunit inactivated influenza vaccine. One entry per CDR3 protein results from TCRdb running MiXCR on the RT-PCR reads. The profile covers hundreds of thousands of distinct CDR3 sequences, with approximately 15% appearing a single time and 9.5% to 13% taken by the ten largest. The source was PBMCs from blood, collected 11 to 12 days after vaccination. The receptors come from a man aged 45 to 65 who received an inactivated influenza vaccine.

This chain links TRBV20-1 with TRBJ1-1; tentative D call: TRBD1 (5 bases). Between the trimmed V and J ends, which lost 6 bases and 5 bases, there was a span of 16 bases. Germline CDR1 reads DFQATT; CDR2 reads SNEGSKA (reference sequence). This CDR3 has 13 residues. The CDR3 is CSAPGGVWTEAFF. The CDR3 DNA is TGCAGTGCCCCGGGGGGGGTCTGGACTGAAGCTTTCTTT.

The chain employs TRBV18 and TRBJ1-5; D might be TRBD1 (5 bases). The V gene lost 3 bases and the J gene lost 0 bases, with 9 bases spanning the gap. Germline V gives CDR1 KGHSH, CDR2 LQKENI. CDR3 length: 15 amino acids. CDR3 DNA sequence: TGTGCCAGCTCACCCTCACAGGATAGCAATCAGCCCCAGCATTTT. Its protein is CASSPSQDSNQPQHF.

The genes are TRBV5-1 and TRBJ2-2, with TRBD2 matching over 9 bases. V was clipped by 0 bases and J by 4 bases; unmatched bases: 4. Germline values: CDR1 SGHRS, CDR2 YFSETQ. This CDR3 is 16 amino acids long. CDR3 DNA sequence: TGCGCCAGCAGCTTGGCGCTAGCGGGAACCACCGGGGAGCTGTTTTTT. It yields the protein CASSLALAGTTGELFF.

This clonotype was detected many times. The V call is TRBV5-1, the J call TRBJ2-7; 10 nucleotides align to TRBD2. The germline CDR1 and CDR2 sequences are SGHRS and YFSETQ. This CDR3 has 16 amino acids. Trimming removed 3 bases from V and 0 bases from J; junction bases left unmatched: 6. The CDR3 region is CASSWTSGKLSYEQYF. CDR3 coding DNA: TGCGCCAGCAGCTGGACTAGCGGTAAACTCTCCTACGAGCAGTACTTC.

This clonotype was picked up a small number of times. The V and J genes are TRBV5-1 and TRBJ2-2; perhaps D is TRBD1 or TRBD2 (5 bases each). V lost 2 bases, J lost 5 bases, and 13 bases lay in between. The CDR3 is 15 residues long. Germline V gives CDR1 SGHRS, CDR2 YFSETQ. In DNA, the CDR3 is TGCGCCAGCAGCTTTTCCCAGGGAGAAACCGGGGAGCTGTTTTTT. Translation: CASSFSQGETGELFF.

J is TRBJ1-2 and V is TRBV4-1, with 7 bases matching TRBD1. CDR1 and CDR2 from the germline V gene are MGHRA and YSYEKL. This CDR3 is built from 15 residues. Losses at the gene ends were 3 bases for V and 5 bases for J; bases not matched to a gene: 9. Here the CDR3 reads CASSQEGQHFYGYTF. CDR3 sequence (DNA): TGCGCCAGCAGCCAGGAGGGACAGCACTTTTATGGCTACACCTTC.

This clonotype was seen repeatedly, ten times or more. J is TRBJ2-7 and V is TRBV4-3, with D perhaps TRBD1 (6 bases). CDR3 length equals 16 residues. The germline V and J ends were trimmed by 0 bases and 2 bases, with 14 bases remaining between them. Germline CDR1 reads LGHNA; CDR2 reads YSLEER. CDR3 coding DNA: TGCGCCAGCAGCCAAGAAGGCAACAGGGCTCCCTACGAGCAGTACTTC. Translated, it gives CASSQEGNRAPYEQYF.

CDR3 bases: TGTGCCAGTAGTAGTACAGGCAGCTCTGGAAACACCATATATTTT. It is translated as CASSSTGSSGNTIYF. The chain combines TRBV6-1 with TRBJ1-3, with a tentative D call TRBD1 (5 bases). V shed 9 bases and J shed 0 bases, with 15 bases lying between them. Germline loops: CDR1 MNHNS, CDR2 SASEGT. The CDR3 runs to 15 residues.

This clonotype was found a few times. The chain carries TRBV7-2 and TRBJ2-3, with TRBD2 identical over 8 bases. The CDR3 is 14 amino acids. Per germline, CDR1 SGHTA and CDR2 FQGNSA. Unmatched junction bases numbered 2, after V lost 1 base and J lost 5 bases. CDR3 DNA: TGTGCCAGCAGCTTAGACGGGGGGGTAGATACGCAGTATTTT. Residues: CASSLDGGVDTQYF. Together with reference TRBV7-2 and TRBJ2-3, the CDR3 gives the full variable domain: GAGVSQSPSNKVTEKGKDVELRCDPISGHTALYWYRQSLGQGLEFLIYFQGNSAPDKSGLPSDRFSAERTGGSVSTLTIQRTQQEDSAVYLCASSLDGGVDTQYFGPGTRLTVL.

This clonotype was found a few times. The chain combines TRBV6-5 with TRBJ2-1; 8 bases map to TRBD1. CDR1 MNHEY and CDR2 SVGAGI come from the germline V gene. The CDR3 spans 17 residues. V lost 4 bases and J lost 0; bases outside the gene matches: 8. CDR3 in amino acids: CASSSSDRVGSYNEQFF. The CDR3 nucleotides read TGTGCCAGCAGTTCCTCGGACAGGGTAGGCTCCTACAATGAGCAGTTCTTC.

The chain combines TRBV29-1 with TRBJ2-5, with 9 bases aligning to TRBD1. Germline trimming cut 5 bases from V and 4 bases from J; bases unmatched to any gene: 8. The CDR3 totals 14 residues. The germline CDR1 and CDR2 sequences are SQVTM and ANQGSEA. CDR3 loop: CSVIGTGRGETQYF. CDR3 DNA: TGCAGCGTTATCGGGACAGGGAGGGGAGAGACCCAGTACTTC. The entire variable domain, with the rest obtained from reference TRBV29-1 and TRBJ2-5, is as follows: SAVISQKPSRDICQRGTSLTIQCQVDSQVTMMFWYRQQPGQSLTLIATANQGSEATYESGFVIDKFPISRPNLTFSTLTVSNMSPEDSSIYLCSVIGTGRGETQYFGPGTRLLVL.

V usage is TRBV15 and J usage is TRBJ1-1; weak D call: TRBD1 (5 bases). Germline values: CDR1 LNHNV, CDR2 YYDKDF (reference sequence). V lost 0 bases to trimming and J lost 7 bases, with 12 bases between them. The CDR3 spans 14 residues. The CDR3 bases are TGTGCCACCAGCAGAGATCGGGGGGGGAATGAAGCTTTCTTT. This codes for CATSRDRGGNEAFF.

The V gene is TRBV27, the J gene TRBJ1-5; 7 nucleotides align to TRBD1. CDR1 and CDR2 from the germline V gene are MNHEY and SMNVEV (reference sequence). This CDR3 is 15 amino acids long. V shed 6 bases, J shed 0 bases, and the junction held 5 bases outside the gene matches. The CDR3 region has the DNA TGTGCCAGCAGGGCAGGGACAGCTAGCAATCAGCCCCAGCATTTT. Encoded protein: CASRAGTASNQPQHF.

This clonotype has at least ten counts. The chain joins TRBV28 to TRBJ2-7, with 9 bases identical to TRBD1. Trimming removed 7 bases from V and 3 bases from J; junction bases left unmatched: 7. The CDR3 has 14 amino acids. In germline, CDR1 is MDHEN, CDR2 SYDVKM. The CDR3 is CASTKTGGYYEQYF. In nucleotides, the CDR3 is TGTGCCAGCACAAAGACAGGGGGTTACTACGAGCAGTACTTC.

This clonotype has at least ten counts. The V and J genes are TRBV10-3 and TRBJ2-5; D is possibly TRBD2 (6 bases). V lost 11 bases and J 1 base, leaving 14 bases between the germline ends. The germline CDR1 and CDR2 sequences are ENHRY and SYGVKD. The CDR3 contains 13 residues. Here the CDR3 reads CASSGDSQETQYF. The CDR3 DNA follows: TGTGCCTCATCGGGGGATTCCCAAGAGACCCAGTACTTC.

This clonotype was seen a handful of times. This chain uses TRBV7-2 with TRBJ2-2, with D tentatively TRBD1 (5 bases). CDR1 and CDR2 (germline): SGHTA, FQGNSA. The ends were cut back, 8 bases at V and 6 bases at J, with 19 bases in the middle. CDR3 length: 15 amino acids. The DNA of the CDR3 is TGTGCCAGCCGGGCTCAGGGCGGTAAAGCCGGGGAGCTGTTTTTT. Amino acids: CASRAQGGKAGELFF.

The rearrangement links TRBV5-1 to TRBJ2-7; D is unresolved. CDR1 is SGHRS, CDR2 YFSETQ, per germline. V gave up 4 bases and J gave up 5 bases, with 22 bases separating them. The CDR3 consists of 16 residues. CDR3: CASSGSPGSYTNEQYF. The CDR3 bases are TGCGCCAGCAGCGGTTCCCCGGGCTCCTATACTAACGAGCAGTACTTC.

This clonotype was counted between two and nine times. This chain joins TRBV3-1 and TRBJ2-3; D unresolved. CDR1 and CDR2 from the germline V gene are LGHDT and YNNKEL (reference sequence). The CDR3 is made up of 14 amino acids. Trimming took off 1 base at V and 4 bases at J, with 9 bases between the two ends. The CDR3 DNA reads as TGTGCCAGCAGCCAAGGGTCCCCCCCAGATACGCAGTATTTT. It translates to CASSQGSPPDTQYF.

This clonotype has at least ten counts. The chain's CDR3 is CSASRTGDFQETQYF. CDR3 sequence (DNA): TGCAGTGCTAGTAGGACAGGGGACTTCCAAGAGACCCAGTACTTC. The chain carries TRBV20-1 and TRBJ2-5, with TRBD1 matching 9 bases. Germline V gives CDR1 DFQATT, CDR2 SNEGSKA (reference sequence). The CDR3 is made up of 15 amino acids. V gave up 3 bases and J gave up 1 base; unmatched junction bases: 6.

The chain combines TRBV9 with TRBJ2-3, with 7 bases that match TRBD1. The CDR3 loop spans 16 amino acids. CDR1 is SGDLS and CDR2 is YYNGEE in the germline V gene. After removal of 3 bases from V and 0 bases from J, the junction contained 7 bases not matched to a gene. The chain's CDR3 is CASSAFGTDSTDTQYF. CDR3 sequence (DNA): TGTGCCAGCAGCGCTTTCGGGACAGACAGCACAGATACGCAGTATTTT.

In its sample, this clonotype was seen many times. The V gene is TRBV4-3, the J gene TRBJ1-1; unclear D gene. Germline-derived CDR1 and CDR2 are LGHNA and YSLEER. The CDR3 covers 15 residues. V lost 1 base and J 4 bases, leaving 13 bases between the germline ends. In nucleotides, the CDR3 is TGCGCCAGCAGCCAAGCCATCGCCTTGGGCACTGAAGCTTTCTTT. The encoded protein is CASSQAIALGTEAFF.

This clonotype was detected a few times. The gene calls are TRBV29-1 and TRBJ1-1, with TRBD1 matching over 7 bases. The CDR3 runs 11 residues. Germline V lookup: CDR1 SQVTM, CDR2 ANQGSEA. Trimming at V came to 4 bases and at J to 8 bases, leaving 4 bases not matched to a gene. The CDR3: CSVVVDREAFF. The CDR3, as DNA: TGCAGCGTTGTCGTGGACAGGGAAGCTTTCTTT.